Listed here are 16 T cell receptor beta chains from one sample, sequenced in a study of OX40 agonist ivuxolimab in advanced cancers. Measured with immunoSEQ multiplex PCR; TCRdb has only the in-frame clones, and not every one. This table has about 77,000 clones, approximately 92% appearing once. The sample here was CD4+ or CD8+ T cells sorted from blood, taken in a trial of the OX40 agonist ivuxolimab. The receptors were gathered from an adult with an advanced solid tumor such as melanoma, head and neck, liver or kidney cancer.

The chain recombines TRBV2 with TRBJ2-1; 12 bases agree with TRBD2. Trimming removed 4 bases from V and 6 bases from J; junction bases left unmatched: 4. This CDR3 is 15 amino acids long. CDR1 and CDR2 from the germline V gene are SNHLY and FYNNEI. The CDR3 DNA reads as TGTGCCAGCAGTGGGGCTAGCGGGGGGGTCAATGAGCAGTTCTTC. Residues: CASSGASGGVNEQFF. The whole variable domain, remainder taken from reference TRBV2 and TRBJ2-1, is EPEVTQTPSHQVTQMGQEVILRCVPISNHLYFYWYRQILGQKVEFLVSFYNNEISEKSEIFDDQFSVERPDGSNFTLKIRSTKLEDSAMYFCASSGASGGVNEQFFGPGTRLTVL.

V and J are TRBV13 and TRBJ2-1, with D uncertain. Germline V gene sequence: CDR1 PRHDT, CDR2 FYEKMQ (reference sequence). CDR3 length: 16 amino acids. Between the trimmed V and J ends, which lost 5 bases and 6 bases, there was a span of 20 bases. The CDR3 reads CASSLQMEPGGNEQFF. For the CDR3, the DNA is TGTGCCAGCAGCCTCCAGATGGAGCCCGGTGGCAATGAGCAGTTCTTC.

This chain links TRBV7-2 with TRBJ2-5; 12 nucleotides match TRBD2. V was clipped by 4 bases and J by 5 bases; unmatched bases: 5. The CDR3 consists of 15 residues. CDR1 and CDR2 (germline): SGHTA, FQGNSA. The CDR3 is CASSSTSGRGETQYF. The CDR3 bases are TGTGCCAGCAGCTCGACTAGCGGGAGAGGGGAGACCCAGTACTTC. Full variable domain (outside the CDR3, taken from reference TRBV7-2 and TRBJ2-5): GAGVSQSPSNKVTEKGKDVELRCDPISGHTALYWYRQSLGQGLEFLIYFQGNSAPDKSGLPSDRFSAERTGGSVSTLTIQRTQQEDSAVYLCASSSTSGRGETQYFGPGTRLLVL.

V is TRBV4-3 and J is TRBJ1-1; D is ambiguous. The germline CDR1 and CDR2 sequences are LGHNA and YSLEER. The CDR3 extends over 16 amino acids. The V end was cut by 2 bases, the J end by 1 base, with 14 bases between. The chain's CDR3 is CASSQSISLSNTEAFF. In DNA, the CDR3 is TGCGCCAGCAGCCAAAGCATCTCTTTATCGAACACTGAAGCTTTCTTT.

This chain uses TRBV2 with TRBJ2-1; 7 positions match TRBD2. The V segment lost 6 bases and the J segment 4 bases; nucleotides outside the gene matches: 3. The CDR3 length is 13 residues. CDR1 is SNHLY and CDR2 is FYNNEI in the germline V gene. CDR3 residues: CASRGGIYNEQFF. In DNA, the CDR3 is TGTGCCAGCAGGGGGGGGATTTACAATGAGCAGTTCTTC. The whole variable domain, filled in from reference TRBV2 and TRBJ2-1, reads EPEVTQTPSHQVTQMGQEVILRCVPISNHLYFYWYRQILGQKVEFLVSFYNNEISEKSEIFDDQFSVERPDGSNFTLKIRSTKLEDSAMYFCASRGGIYNEQFFGPGTRLTVL.

This sequence joins TRBV7-3 and TRBJ2-2; 14 nucleotides line up with TRBD2. Trimming took 5 bases from V and 8 from J; bases not matched to a gene: 7. CDR1 SGHTA and CDR2 FQGTGA come from the germline V gene. The CDR3 sequence is 16 residues long. CDR3 DNA: TGTGCCAGCAGCCCAGGGACTAGCGGGGGACCTGGGGAGCTGTTTTTT. Protein: CASSPGTSGGPGELFF.

V is TRBV5-1 and J is TRBJ2-5; the match to TRBD2 covers 10 bases. The V gene's germline CDR1 is SGHRS and CDR2 YFSETQ. Unmatched junction bases numbered 6, after V lost 3 bases and J lost 4 bases. CDR3 length: 15 residues. The CDR3 spells CASSSQAGGPETQYF. The CDR3 DNA follows: TGCGCCAGCAGCTCCCAAGCGGGAGGGCCAGAGACCCAGTACTTC.

CDR3: CASSLSPPGLASYNEQFF. Written as DNA, the CDR3 is TGTGCCAGCAGTTTATCCCCTCCGGGACTAGCCTCCTACAATGAGCAGTTCTTC. V is TRBV27 and J is TRBJ2-1, with 9 bases aligning to TRBD2. With 0 bases clipped from V and 0 bases from J, the junction kept 6 bases outside the gene matches. CDR1 MNHEY and CDR2 SMNVEV come from the germline V gene (reference sequence). The CDR3 has 18 residues.

CDR3 nucleotide sequence: TGTGCCAGCAGCTTATCAGGGGGTAATTCACCCCTCCACTTT. Translation gives CASSLSGGNSPLHF. J is TRBJ1-6 and V is TRBV11-2, with 7 bases identical to TRBD1. V gave up 2 bases and J gave up 6 bases; unmatched junction bases: 1. The CDR3 covers 14 residues. Germline values: CDR1 SGHAT, CDR2 FQNNGV.

The CDR3 is CASSDRAGVGEQYF. The DNA for the CDR3 is TGTGCCAGCAGTGATCGGGCGGGAGTGGGAGAGCAGTACTTC. The chain is built from TRBV2 and TRBJ2-7, with TRBD2 matching over 7 bases. Unmatched junction bases numbered 9, after V lost 3 bases and J lost 7 bases. The CDR3 sequence is 14 residues long. Germline loops: CDR1 SNHLY, CDR2 FYNNEI. Full variable domain (outside the CDR3, taken from reference TRBV2 and TRBJ2-7): EPEVTQTPSHQVTQMGQEVILRCVPISNHLYFYWYRQILGQKVEFLVSFYNNEISEKSEIFDDQFSVERPDGSNFTLKIRSTKLEDSAMYFCASSDRAGVGEQYFGPGTRLTVT.

This chain uses TRBV5-4 with TRBJ2-5; 16 bases agree with TRBD2. J was trimmed by 4 bases and V by 4 bases; bases with no gene match: 10. This CDR3 contains 18 residues. Germline CDR1 reads SGHNT; CDR2 reads YYREEE (reference sequence). CDR3 bases: TGTGCCAGCAGCGGGGGACTAGCGGGAGGGCCGGTATTAGAGACCCAGTACTTC. Its translation: CASSGGLAGGPVLETQYF.

This chain joins TRBV5-1 and TRBJ2-3; 8 bases align to TRBD1. The CDR3 runs 15 residues. CDR1 and CDR2 (germline): SGHRS, YFSETQ. V was pared by 0 bases and J by 3 bases, with 3 bases of the junction left unmatched. CDR3 sequence: CASSLEGQVTDTQYF. DNA of the CDR3: TGCGCCAGCAGCTTGGAGGGACAGGTAACAGATACGCAGTATTTT.

The gene calls are TRBV28 and TRBJ1-1, with D possibly matching TRBD1 (6 bases). The CDR3 has 16 amino acids. The germline gives CDR1 MDHEN, CDR2 SYDVKM. With 7 bases removed from V and 4 bases from J, the gap between germline ends came to 22 bases. Written as DNA, the CDR3 is TGTGCCAGCACCATCAACCAGATACAGGGTGGCACTGAAGCTTTCTTT. It codes for CASTINQIQGGTEAFF.

The genes are TRBV18 and TRBJ2-7; perhaps TRBD2 as D (5 bases). This CDR3 has 15 amino acids. V gave up 2 bases and J gave up 1 base, with 12 bases separating them. Germline CDR1 is KGHSH and CDR2 is LQKENI. The CDR3 sequence: CASSPSLAESYEQYF. The CDR3 DNA sequence: TGTGCCAGCTCACCATCCCTAGCCGAATCCTACGAGCAGTACTTC. The whole variable domain, remainder taken from reference TRBV18 and TRBJ2-7, is NAGVMQNPRHLVRRRGQEARLRCSPMKGHSHVYWYRQLPEEGLKFMVYLQKENIIDESGMPKERFSAEFPKEGPSILRIQQVVRGDSAAYFCASSPSLAESYEQYFGPGTRLTVT.

The chain recombines TRBV9 with TRBJ1-6; TRBD1 matches at 12 bases. CDR3 length: 16 amino acids. With V trimmed by 6 bases and J by 10 bases, 11 bases remained unmatched. Germline CDR1 SGDLS, CDR2 YYNGEE. CDR3 sequence reads: CASNLSGQGATSPLHF. CDR3 nucleotides: TGTGCCAGCAACCTATCGGGACAGGGGGCGACCTCACCCCTCCACTTT.

This chain links TRBV9 with TRBJ2-3; D is possibly TRBD1 (5 bases). The V and J ends lost 4 bases and 12 bases respectively, with 15 bases between them. The CDR3 length is 12 residues. Per germline, CDR1 SGDLS and CDR2 YYNGEE. CDR3 region: CASSPQGQVQYF. The CDR3 nucleotides read TGTGCCAGCAGCCCTCAGGGTCAGGTCCAGTATTTT.